These 7 T cell receptor beta chains originate from one sample sequenced in a study of blood T cell repertoires in COVID-19. Sequencing used immunoSEQ multiplex PCR; TCRdb keeps in-frame clones, though not all of them. Among 60,000 to 70,000 clones listed, 70% to 90% were seen once. The material sequenced was PBMCs or T cells enriched from blood (not recorded which). The source of these receptors is a woman aged 40 to 50 who had recovered from COVID-19.

The CDR3 bases are TGCGCCAGCAGGCAGGGACAGGGCGAGACCCAGTACTTC. This encodes CASRQGQGETQYF. The chain recombines TRBV5-1 with TRBJ2-5; 9 bases align to TRBD1. Looked up from germline, CDR1 is SGHRS and CDR2 is YFSETQ. V lost 5 bases and J lost 5; bases outside the gene matches: 4. The CDR3 is 13 amino acids.

A word on this clone: The sample has other DNA sequences that encode this CDR3 too. The rearrangement links TRBV18 to TRBJ1-5, with TRBD1 as a possible D gene (6 bases). The V gene lost 2 bases and the J gene lost 4 bases, with 9 bases spanning the gap. From germline, CDR1 is KGHSH and CDR2 LQKENI. The CDR3 consists of 14 residues. Here the CDR3 reads CASSPGQGNQPQHF. Here the CDR3 DNA reads TGTGCCAGCTCACCAGGGCAGGGGAATCAGCCCCAGCATTTT.

The gene calls are TRBV6-5 and TRBJ1-2; 7 bases line up with TRBD1. Germline values: CDR1 MNHEY, CDR2 SVGAGI. The CDR3 runs to 14 residues. J gave up 1 base and V 2 bases, and 1 base lay outside the gene matches. DNA for the CDR3: TGTGCCAGCAGTTACCGGGACAGTAACTATGGCTACACCTTC. This codes for CASSYRDSNYGYTF.

The chain couples TRBV4-1 to TRBJ2-7; 7 bases agree with TRBD1. Trimming removed 0 bases from V and 0 bases from J; junction bases left unmatched: 5. Germline values: CDR1 MGHRA, CDR2 YSYEKL. CDR3 length: 16 amino acids. This CDR3 reads CASSQDWTGVSYEQYF. CDR3 in DNA: TGCGCCAGCAGCCAAGATTGGACAGGCGTCTCCTACGAGCAGTACTTC.

The chain couples TRBV1 to TRBJ2-5; the table names TRBD2, a call not compared with the DNA. TRBV1 is a documented pseudogene. The CDR3 contains 18 residues. DNA of the CDR3: TGCACCAGCAACTCCAAGTTTTGCGGGGGCGAGGGATTGGAGACCCAGTACTTC. It encodes CTSNSKFCGGEGLETQYF.

This chain joins TRBV7-9 and TRBJ1-6; 10 bases agree with TRBD1. V was pared by 5 bases and J by 7 bases, with 2 bases of the junction left unmatched. CDR1 and CDR2 from the germline V gene are SEHNR and FQNEAQ (reference sequence). This CDR3 is built from 14 residues. The CDR3 DNA sequence: TGTGCCAGCAGCCAGGGACAGGGGAATTCACCCCTCCACTTT. Translated, it gives CASSQGQGNSPLHF.

V and J are TRBV11-3 and TRBJ2-7, with 7 bases aligning to TRBD1. V was clipped by 5 bases and J by 6 bases; unmatched bases: 13. Germline V gene sequence: CDR1 SGHNT, CDR2 YENEEA. The CDR3 length is 15 residues. The CDR3 region has the DNA TGTGCCAGCAGCCCACATCCTCGACAGGGACGCGAGCAGTACTTC. It encodes CASSPHPRQGREQYF.